This T cell receptor beta chain was observed in a study of blood T cells in healthy people across ages. Study overall: T cells yielded about one barcoded beta molecule per two cells through template switching. Study-level points and caveats: Unsorted PBMCs prevented conclusive naive versus antigen-experienced comparison.

This clonotype was detected once. The antigen remains undetermined. A J-beta primer mix and a sample-barcoded 5' primer were used in a second PCR of roughly 7 to 12 cycles. Each cDNA molecule carried a tag from a template-switch adaptor that contained 12 random nucleotides. MiXCR, applied by TCRdb to the 5' RACE reads, yields one record per CDR3 protein. The sample consists of around 2 million distinct CDR3 sequences, about two fifths of them appearing once. The CDR3 sequence is 14 residues long. V was clipped by 3 bases and J by 6 bases; unmatched bases: 6. Germline-derived CDR1 and CDR2 are LGHNT and FRNRAP.

The chain joins TRBV12-5 to TRBJ1-2; 8 nucleotides agree with TRBD1. The TCR was taken from a human donor in good health. Sequenced sample: blood. CDR3 in amino acids: CASGFPGQGDGYTF. In DNA form, the CDR3 reads TGTGCTAGTGGTTTCCCCGGACAGGGCGATGGCTACACCTTC.